This T cell receptor (beta chain) was captured by sequencing in a study of vaccination and CD4 T cells after COVID-19. Worth noting for this clonotype: The antigen is undetermined.

The sample's treatment: roughly 10-day PBMC culture with coronavirus spike peptide pools or control peptides (ViraFEST assay). CDR1 is SGHTA and CDR2 is FQGNSA in the germline V gene. This CDR3 spans 14 amino acids. V lost 6 bases and J lost 4, with 15 bases in between. Once obtained from cultured CD4+ T cells, the DNA was sequenced using the Oncomine TCR Beta short-read assay. TCRdb reanalysed the PCR reads using MiXCR and keeps one entry per CDR3 protein. The table shows about 14,000 distinct CDR3 sequences, with 50% to 65% occurring only once. The receptor was derived from a human donor who had recovered from COVID-19. The sample was CD4+ T cells from blood, cultured in vitro, taken before SARS-CoV-2 vaccination. The gene calls are TRBV7-2 and TRBJ1-2; possibly TRBD1 for D (5 bases). CDR3 DNA sequence: TGTGCCAGCAGTCTAATACAGGTACCCTATGGCTACACCTTC. Amino acid sequence: CASSLIQVPYGYTF.